This entry describes one T cell receptor (beta chain). This entry comes from a study of CD8 T cells in Susac syndrome. RNA totalling roughly 0.5 to 1 ug underwent reverse transcription with random hexamers. TCRdb ran MiXCR on the immunoSEQ multiplex PCR reads and lists one entry per CDR3 protein. Of fewer than 150,000 distinct CDR3 sequences listed, around 96% were seen once; the top ten hold approximately 0.12%. The CDR3 has 14 amino acids. Losses at the gene ends were 7 bases for V and 9 bases for J; bases not matched to a gene: 13. CDR1 and CDR2 from the germline V gene are DFQATT and SNEGSKA (reference sequence).

The TCR comes from a human donor in good health. V is TRBV20-1 and J is TRBJ2-1, with TRBD2 identical over 9 bases. Sequencing input: CD4+ T cells from PBMCs. The CDR3 DNA is TGCAGTGGTCAAGAGGGTAGCGGGAGAAGTGAGCAGTTCTTC. Amino acids: CSGQEGSGRSEQFF.